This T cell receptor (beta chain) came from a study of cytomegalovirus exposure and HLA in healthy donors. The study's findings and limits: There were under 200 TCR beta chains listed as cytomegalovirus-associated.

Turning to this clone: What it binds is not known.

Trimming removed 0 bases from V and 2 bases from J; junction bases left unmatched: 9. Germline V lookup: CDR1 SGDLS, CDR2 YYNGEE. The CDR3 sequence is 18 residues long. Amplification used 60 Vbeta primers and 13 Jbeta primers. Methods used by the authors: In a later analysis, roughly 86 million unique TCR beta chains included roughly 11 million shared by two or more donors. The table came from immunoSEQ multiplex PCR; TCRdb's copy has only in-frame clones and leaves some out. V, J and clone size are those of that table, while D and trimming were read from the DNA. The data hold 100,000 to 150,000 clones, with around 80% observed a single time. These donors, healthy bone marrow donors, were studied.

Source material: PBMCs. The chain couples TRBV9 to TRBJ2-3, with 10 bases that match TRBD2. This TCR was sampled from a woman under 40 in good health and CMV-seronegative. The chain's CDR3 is CASSVGTSGALNTDTQYF. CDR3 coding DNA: TGTGCCAGCAGCGTAGGAACTAGCGGGGCGCTAAACACAGATACGCAGTATTTT.